This T cell receptor (beta chain) was recovered during a study of identifying expanded T cells in peripheral blood. Study outcomes and limitations: Clone count variance between two-week samples rose with total template count. About 1.2 clones differed between technical replicates, versus approximately 16 and 20 over time.

Using immunoSEQ multiplex PCR, the repertoire was profiled, and TCRdb retains in-frame clones only, with some absent. Of some 72,000 clones in the sample, roughly 90% are singletons; the top ten hold 3% to 4%. The CDR3 has 14 amino acids. Germline V CDR1 and CDR2: SNHLY, FYNNEI. Trimming shortened V by 8 bases and J by 1 base, and 9 bases separated the two germline ends. Comments on this clone: No antigen is known for it.

Collection occurred without any documented infections or immune events in donors. The chain joins TRBV2 to TRBJ2-6; D is possibly TRBD1 or TRBD2 (5 bases each). The sequence came from a person between 18 and 75 years old in good health. The sample was blood. CDR3 region: CASQGESGANVLTF. CDR3 sequence (DNA): TGTGCCAGCCAAGGGGAGTCTGGGGCCAACGTCCTGACTTTC.